The 12 T cell receptor beta chains below come from one sample, sequenced in a study. One entry per CDR3 protein results from TCRdb running MiXCR on the RT-PCR reads. The table lists about 680,000 distinct CDR3 sequences, approximately 15% of them singletons. The sequenced sample was memory CD4+ T cells from blood. The receptor source for this set is a female donor in good health, serving as a healthy control.

The table lists this clonotype with a few counts. The rearrangement uses TRBV18 and TRBJ2-1; 12 bases line up with TRBD2. CDR3 size: 20 residues. V lost 0 bases, J lost 0 bases, and 9 bases stayed unmatched. The germline CDR1 and CDR2 sequences are KGHSH and LQKENI. The CDR3 is CASSPPTSGGAGSSYNEQFF. The CDR3 nucleotides are TGTGCCAGCTCACCACCGACTAGCGGGGGAGCGGGCAGCTCCTACAATGAGCAGTTCTTC.

This clonotype was seen only a few times. This chain joins TRBV14 and TRBJ2-5; D is unresolved. The V and J ends lost 2 bases and 5 bases respectively, with 6 bases between them. Germline lookup yields CDR1 SGHDN and CDR2 FVKESK. The CDR3 has 12 amino acids. The CDR3 protein is CASSQQVETQYF. Written as DNA, the CDR3 is TGTGCCAGCAGCCAACAAGTGGAGACCCAGTACTTC.

The V gene is TRBV5-1, the J gene TRBJ2-5; TRBD1 aligns across 8 bases. Germline trimming cut 4 bases from V and 4 bases from J; bases unmatched to any gene: 6. Germline CDR1 reads SGHRS; CDR2 reads YFSETQ. The CDR3 runs to 14 residues. Written as DNA, the CDR3 is TGCGCCAGCAGCACCCAACAGGGGGGAGAGACCCAGTACTTC. This translates into CASSTQQGGETQYF. The entire variable domain, with the rest obtained from reference TRBV5-1 and TRBJ2-5, is as follows: KAGVTQTPRYLIKTRGQQVTLSCSPISGHRSVSWYQQTPGQGLQFLFEYFSETQRNKGNFPGRFSGRQFSNSRSEMNVSTLELGDSALYLCASSTQQGGETQYFGPGTRLLVL.

This chain joins TRBV2 and TRBJ2-5, with 7 positions matching TRBD1. This CDR3 spans 14 amino acids. CDR1 is SNHLY and CDR2 is FYNNEI in the germline V gene. Trimming cost V 6 bases and J 0 bases; bases outside gene matches: 4. In DNA, the CDR3 is TGTGCCAGCAGGGGACAGCCGAACCAAGAGACCCAGTACTTC. Encoded protein: CASRGQPNQETQYF.

This clonotype came up a few times. This rearrangement joins TRBV7-8 to TRBJ1-2; D might be TRBD1 (5 bases). The CDR3 extends over 16 amino acids. The ends were cut back, 5 bases at V and 4 bases at J, with 20 bases in the middle. Germline CDR1 reads SGHVS; CDR2 reads FQNEAQ. CDR3 bases: TGTGCCAGCAGCCCCCTCCGGGACGCCCAATCCTATGGCTACACCTTC. It is translated as CASSPLRDAQSYGYTF.

The chain links TRBV5-1 to TRBJ2-7; D uncertain. The CDR3 spans 13 residues. CDR1 and CDR2 from the germline V gene are SGHRS and YFSETQ. Trimming removed 1 base at V and 3 bases at J, with 8 bases between. CDR3 loop: CASSLFNLYEQYF. CDR3 coding DNA: TGCGCCAGCAGCTTGTTTAACCTCTACGAGCAGTACTTC.

In its sample, this clonotype was seen many times. The J gene is TRBJ2-2, the V gene TRBV4-3; a possible D gene is TRBD2 (5 bases). This CDR3 has 16 amino acids. The V gene lost 1 base and the J gene lost 0 bases, with 9 bases spanning the gap. CDR1 is LGHNA and CDR2 is YSLEER in the germline V gene. CDR3 nucleotides: TGCGCCAGCAGCCAAGGCTACGGGGCGAACACCGGGGAGCTGTTTTTT. It encodes CASSQGYGANTGELFF.

The sample holds a few counts of this clonotype. CDR3 protein: CASIRTGQQYNSPLHF. In DNA form, the CDR3 reads TGTGCCAGCATCAGAACCGGACAGCAGTATAATTCACCCCTCCACTTT. This chain uses TRBV28 with TRBJ1-6, with D maybe TRBD1 (6 bases). CDR3 length equals 16 residues. CDR1 is MDHEN, CDR2 SYDVKM, per germline. V lost 7 bases, J lost 4 bases, and 17 bases lay in between.

This chain connects TRBV7-2 to TRBJ2-1; D is unclear. In germline, CDR1 is SGHTA, CDR2 FQGNSA. V lost 5 bases to trimming and J lost 3 bases, with 14 bases between them. This CDR3 has 15 amino acids. Here the CDR3 reads CASSRQDWLYNEQFF. As DNA, the CDR3 is TGTGCCAGCAGCCGACAAGATTGGCTCTACAATGAGCAGTTCTTC.

This clonotype was seen only a few times. J is TRBJ1-6 and V is TRBV28; 9 bases map to TRBD1. Looked up from germline, CDR1 is MDHEN and CDR2 is SYDVKM. Trimming removed 4 bases from V and 10 bases from J; junction bases left unmatched: 8. The CDR3 is 15 amino acids. The CDR3 is CASSSGDRAGSPLHF. CDR3 DNA sequence: TGTGCCAGCAGTTCAGGGGACAGGGCGGGATCACCCCTCCACTTT.

The gene calls are TRBV9 and TRBJ1-2; D perhaps matches TRBD1 (6 bases). The CDR3 has 12 residues. The germline V gene has CDR1 SGDLS and CDR2 YYNGEE. Trimming took off 0 bases at V and 8 bases at J, with 8 bases between the two ends. CDR3 DNA sequence: TGTGCCAGCAGCGTAGCGAGGGGGGGCTACACCTTC. Protein product: CASSVARGGYTF.

In nucleotides, the CDR3 is TGTGCCAGCAGCTACCGCCCCGGGACAGGGGGCAATGAGCAGTTCTTC. Its protein product is CASSYRPGTGGNEQFF. The chain has TRBV7-6 and TRBJ2-1, with 11 bases identical to TRBD1. Germline CDR1 and CDR2: SGHVS and FNYEAQ. The junction had 8 bases not matched to a gene; V was cut back by 4 bases and J by 6 bases. The CDR3 contains 16 residues.